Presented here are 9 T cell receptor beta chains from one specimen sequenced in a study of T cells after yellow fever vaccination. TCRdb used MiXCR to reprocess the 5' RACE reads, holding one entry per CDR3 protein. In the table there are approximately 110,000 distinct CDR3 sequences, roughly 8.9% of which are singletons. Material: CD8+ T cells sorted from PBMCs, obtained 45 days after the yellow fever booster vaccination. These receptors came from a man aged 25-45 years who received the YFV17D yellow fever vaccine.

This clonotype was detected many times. As DNA, the CDR3 is TGTGCCAGCAGCCAAGTGGGACTAGCCGGCACAGATACGCAGTATTTT. This sequence encodes CASSQVGLAGTDTQYF. This chain connects TRBV3-1 to TRBJ2-3, with 9 nucleotides matching TRBD2. Germline V CDR1 and CDR2: LGHDT, YNNKEL (reference sequence). V trimming: 1 base; J trimming: 1 base; junction bases outside the gene matches: 3. The CDR3 sequence is 16 residues long.

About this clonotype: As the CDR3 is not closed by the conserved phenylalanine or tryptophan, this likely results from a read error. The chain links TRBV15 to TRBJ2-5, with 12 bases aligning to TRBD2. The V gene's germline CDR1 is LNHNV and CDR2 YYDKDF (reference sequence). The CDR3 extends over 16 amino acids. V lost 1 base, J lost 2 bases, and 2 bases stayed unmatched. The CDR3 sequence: CATSRGTSGAQETQYL. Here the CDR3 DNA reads TGTGCCACCAGCAGAGGGACTAGCGGGGCTCAAGAGACCCAGTACTTA.

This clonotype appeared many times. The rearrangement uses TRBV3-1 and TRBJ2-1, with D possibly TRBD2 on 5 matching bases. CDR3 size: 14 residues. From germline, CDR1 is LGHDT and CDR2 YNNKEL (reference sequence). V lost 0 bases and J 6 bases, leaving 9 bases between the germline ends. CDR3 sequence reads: CASSQELRGNEQFF. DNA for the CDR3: TGTGCCAGCAGCCAAGAGCTCCGGGGCAATGAGCAGTTCTTC.

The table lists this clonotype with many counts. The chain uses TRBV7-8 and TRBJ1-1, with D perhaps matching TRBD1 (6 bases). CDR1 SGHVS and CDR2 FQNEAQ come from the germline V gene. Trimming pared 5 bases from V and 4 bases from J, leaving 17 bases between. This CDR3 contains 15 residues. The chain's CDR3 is CASSHNAGESTEAFF. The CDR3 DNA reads TGTGCCAGCAGCCACAACGCAGGGGAGAGCACTGAAGCTTTCTTT.

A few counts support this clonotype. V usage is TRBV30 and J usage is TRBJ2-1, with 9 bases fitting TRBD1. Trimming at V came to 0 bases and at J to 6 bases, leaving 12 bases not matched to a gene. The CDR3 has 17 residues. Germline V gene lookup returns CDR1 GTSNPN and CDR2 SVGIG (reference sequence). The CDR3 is CAWSVTGGQGEGNEQFF. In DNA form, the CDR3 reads TGTGCCTGGAGTGTAACCGGGGGACAGGGAGAGGGCAATGAGCAGTTCTTC.

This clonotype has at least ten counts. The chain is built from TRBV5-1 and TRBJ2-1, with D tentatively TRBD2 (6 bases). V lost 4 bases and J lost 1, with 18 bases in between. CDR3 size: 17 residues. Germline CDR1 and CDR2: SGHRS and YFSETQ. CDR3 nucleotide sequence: TGCGCCAGCAGCCCTATCTCAACTAGCTCTTCCTACAATGAGCAGTTCTTC. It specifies CASSPISTSSSYNEQFF.

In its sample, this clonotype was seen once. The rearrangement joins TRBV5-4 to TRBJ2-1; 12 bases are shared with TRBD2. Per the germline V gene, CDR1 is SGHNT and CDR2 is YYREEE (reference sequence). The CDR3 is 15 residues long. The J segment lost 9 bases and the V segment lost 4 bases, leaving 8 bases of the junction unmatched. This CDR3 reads CASSRTSGTRGEQFF. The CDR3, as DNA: TGTGCCAGCAGCCGGACTAGCGGGACACGGGGTGAGCAGTTCTTC.

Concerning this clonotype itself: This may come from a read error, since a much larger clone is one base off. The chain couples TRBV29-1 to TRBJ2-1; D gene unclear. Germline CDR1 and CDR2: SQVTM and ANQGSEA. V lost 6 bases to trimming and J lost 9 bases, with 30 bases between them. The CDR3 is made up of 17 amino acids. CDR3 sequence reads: CSVEFTRTREGISEQFF. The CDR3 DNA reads TGCAGCGTCGAATTTACCAGGACCCGAGAAGGCATCAGTGAGCAGTTCTTC.

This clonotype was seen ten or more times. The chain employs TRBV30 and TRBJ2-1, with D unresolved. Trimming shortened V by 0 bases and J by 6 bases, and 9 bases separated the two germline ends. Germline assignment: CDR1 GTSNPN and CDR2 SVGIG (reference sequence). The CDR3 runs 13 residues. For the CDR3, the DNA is TGTGCCTGGAGTGTAACTACAGTCAATGAGCAGTTCTTC. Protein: CAWSVTTVNEQFF. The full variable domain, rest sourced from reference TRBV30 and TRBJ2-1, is SQTIHQWPATLVQPVGSPLSLECTVEGTSNPNLYWYRQAAGRGLQLLFYSVGIGQISSEVPQNLSASRPQDRQFILSSKKLLLSDSGFYLCAWSVTTVNEQFFGPGTRLTVL.